A single sample gave rise to the 31 T cell receptor beta chains below, sequenced in a study of glioma-infiltrating T cells. Amplification of TCR alpha and beta CDR3 regions from RNA used iRepertoire nested multiplex PCR. TCRdb re-called the multiplex PCR reads with MiXCR, one entry per CDR3 protein. This table holds 93,000 or so distinct CDR3 sequences, about 30% found once. The sequenced sample was glioma tissue, nonneoplastic brain tissue, or PBMCs (not recorded which). These receptors were collected from a human donor with low-grade glioma or glioblastoma, undergoing nonglioma brain surgery, or in good health (not recorded which).

There are many counts of this clonotype. The gene calls are TRBV27 and TRBJ1-1; 8 bases line up with TRBD1. Germline values: CDR1 MNHEY, CDR2 SMNVEV (reference sequence). This CDR3 has 14 residues. V lost 7 bases, J lost 1 base, and 5 bases stayed unmatched. Written as DNA, the CDR3 is TGTGCCAGCAAAACCGGGACAGGGAACACTGAAGCTTTCTTT. Residues: CASKTGTGNTEAFF.

Of note for this clonotype: This may come from a read error, since a much larger clone is one base off. This sequence joins TRBV7-2 and TRBJ1-5; perhaps TRBD1 as D (5 bases). Germline CDR1 is SGHTA and CDR2 is FQGNSA. This CDR3 spans 14 amino acids. The CDR3 is CDSSFTGPNQPQHF. The CDR3 DNA sequence: TGTGACAGCAGCTTTACAGGACCCAATCAGCCCCAGCATTTT.

The gene calls are TRBV20-1 and TRBJ2-5; 8 bases agree with TRBD2. Germline CDR1 reads DFQATT; CDR2 reads SNEGSKA (reference sequence). The ends lost 6 bases at V and 4 bases at J; junction bases unmatched: 13. There are 15 residues in the CDR3. Here the CDR3 DNA reads TGCAGTGCAGGCGTCGGGGGGGGTAGGAGAGAGACCCAGTACTTC. It encodes CSAGVGGGRRETQYF.

This clonotype was counted ten times or more. The rearrangement joins TRBV7-2 to TRBJ1-4; a weak D match, TRBD1 (6 bases). The V end lost 5 bases, the J end lost 8 bases, and 9 bases lay between the germline ends. The CDR3 loop spans 12 amino acids. Germline V gene data show CDR1 as SGHTA and CDR2 as FQGNSA. The CDR3 nucleotides are TGTGCCAGCAGCCCTCAGGGGGAAAAACTGTTTTTT. Its translation is CASSPQGEKLFF.

This clonotype was found many times. J is TRBJ1-1 and V is TRBV6-1; no clear D gene. Per the germline V gene, CDR1 is MNHNS and CDR2 is SASEGT. This CDR3 has 15 amino acids. The ends were cut back, 11 bases at V and 5 bases at J, with 24 bases in the middle. The CDR3 loop is CASARAGKRVTEAFF. In DNA, the CDR3 is TGTGCCTCCGCCCGCGCGGGGAAACGTGTGACTGAAGCTTTCTTT.

The table lists this clonotype with many counts. V is TRBV3-1 and J is TRBJ2-7, with TRBD1 identical over 7 bases. With 1 base clipped from V and 3 bases from J, the junction kept 6 bases outside the gene matches. CDR3 length equals 15 residues. Germline loops: CDR1 LGHDT, CDR2 YNNKEL (reference sequence). The CDR3 DNA reads TGTGCCAGCAGCCAAGCAATGGGACAGTTCTACGAGCAGTACTTC. Its translation: CASSQAMGQFYEQYF.

In this sample, this clonotype turned up once. This may come from a read error, since a much larger clone is one base off. The chain uses TRBV7-9 and TRBJ2-3; D gene ambiguous. Deletions cut 5 bases from V and 6 bases from J, with 21 bases between. This CDR3 contains 16 residues. The germline V gene encodes CDR1 SEHNR and CDR2 FQNEAQ (reference sequence). CDR3 coding DNA: TGTGCCAGCAGCCCCCTCGTGGCTCAAAATATCGATACGCAGTATTTT. It codes for CASSPLVAQNIDTQYF.

Details on this clonotype: A single base separates this from a much larger clone, so it may be a read error. The genes are TRBV7-2 and TRBJ2-1, with TRBD2 as a possible D gene (6 bases). CDR3 length: 18 amino acids. Per germline, CDR1 SGHTA and CDR2 FQGNSA. V was cut by 4 bases and J by 7 bases, with 26 bases left in between. The CDR3 here is CASSSRLGGAPLSNEQFF. CDR3 nucleotides: TGTGCCAGCAGCTCCCGACTGGGCGGGGCGCCCCTATCGAATGAGCAGTTCTTC.

Details on this clonotype: A much larger clone differs by one base, so this may be a read error. This chain links TRBV18 with TRBJ2-1, with TRBD1 as a possible D gene (5 bases). In germline, CDR1 is KGHSH, CDR2 LQKENI. With 2 bases removed from V and 3 bases from J, the gap between germline ends came to 11 bases. The CDR3 runs to 15 residues. The CDR3 region is CASSPATEYYNEQFF. The CDR3 DNA sequence: TGTGCCAGCTCACCAGCGACAGAGTACTACAATGAGCAGTTCTTC.

A note on this clonotype: An end of the junction differs from the germline gene, which may be a read error. V gene TRBV3-1 combines with J gene TRBJ2-7, with 7 bases that match TRBD2. Germline loops: CDR1 LGHDT, CDR2 YNNKEL (reference sequence). This CDR3 has 15 residues. This CDR3 reads CASSPYGGSSYEKYF. As DNA, the CDR3 is TGTGCCAGCAGCCCTTACGGGGGGTCCTCCTACGAGAAGTACTTC.

This chain uses TRBV2 with TRBJ2-1; D call uncertain. The ends were cut back, 4 bases at V and 14 bases at J, with 15 bases in the middle. The germline gives CDR1 SNHLY, CDR2 FYNNEI. The CDR3 is 12 amino acids. The CDR3 is CASSGSATDKFF. The CDR3, as DNA: TGTGCCAGCAGTGGGTCAGCAACAGATAAGTTCTTC. Supplemented by reference TRBV2 and TRBJ2-1, the full variable domain reads EPEVTQTPSHQVTQMGQEVILRCVPISNHLYFYWYRQILGQKVEFLVSFYNNEISEKSEIFDDQFSVERPDGSNFTLKIRSTKLEDSAMYFCASSGSATDKFFGPGTRLTVL.

This clonotype was seen repeatedly, ten times or more. The rearrangement joins TRBV7-2 to TRBJ2-7; TRBD2 might be the D (6 bases). Germline V gives CDR1 SGHTA, CDR2 FQGNSA. The CDR3 is 11 amino acids. V was pared by 4 bases and J by 9 bases, with 10 bases between. In nucleotides, the CDR3 is TGTGCCAGCAGCTCCCTGGGGGGGCAGTACTTC. Translation: CASSSLGGQYF.

This clonotype was observed a handful of times. This sequence joins TRBV7-8 and TRBJ2-7; weak D call: TRBD1 (5 bases). This CDR3 contains 17 residues. Germline CDR1 and CDR2: SGHVS and FQNEAQ. V lost 4 bases and J lost 0, with 19 bases in between. This CDR3 is CASSSNPLKGLSYEQYF. The CDR3 DNA follows: TGTGCCAGCAGCTCCAACCCGCTGAAGGGGCTCTCCTACGAGCAGTACTTC. The whole variable domain, remainder taken from reference TRBV7-8 and TRBJ2-7, is GAGVSQSPRYKVAKRGQDVALRCDPISGHVSLFWYQQALGQGPEFLTYFQNEAQLDKSGLPSDRFFAERPEGSVSTLKIQRTQQEDSAVYLCASSSNPLKGLSYEQYFGPGTRLTVT.

This clonotype was recorded at least ten times. The V call is TRBV7-2, the J call TRBJ2-7, with a weak D call TRBD2 (6 bases). In germline, CDR1 is SGHTA, CDR2 FQGNSA. V gave up 5 bases and J gave up 2 bases, with 10 bases separating them. The CDR3 is 13 residues long. The CDR3 is CASSMTRTYEQYF. The CDR3 DNA is TGTGCCAGCAGCATGACTAGAACCTACGAGCAGTACTTC.

Regarding this clonotype: A much larger clone sits a single nucleotide away, making a read error possible. This rearrangement joins TRBV7-6 to TRBJ1-4, with D perhaps TRBD1 (6 bases). This CDR3 region has 15 residues. Germline lookup yields CDR1 SGHVS and CDR2 FNYEAQ. Trimming removed 3 bases at V and 7 bases at J, with 15 bases between. CDR3 protein: CASSFNRVRSEKLFF. The CDR3 nucleotides are TGTGCCAGCAGCTTCAACAGGGTCAGAAGTGAAAAACTGTTTTTT.

In its sample, this clonotype was seen many times. The V and J genes are TRBV28 and TRBJ2-5; TRBD2 might be the D (5 bases). V gave up 3 bases and J gave up 2 bases, with 7 bases separating them. Germline-derived CDR1 and CDR2 are MDHEN and SYDVKM. The CDR3 runs 13 residues. The CDR3 sequence is CASSFREQETQYF. Written as DNA, the CDR3 is TGTGCCAGCAGTTTTCGGGAACAAGAGACCCAGTACTTC.

This clonotype has a count of ten or more. A single base separates this from a much larger clone, so it may be a read error. The chain recombines TRBV2 with TRBJ2-3; no reliable D call. With 6 bases removed from V and 5 bases from J, the gap between germline ends came to 3 bases. The CDR3 spans 10 residues. CDR1 and CDR2 (germline): SNHLY, FYNNEI. CDR3 in amino acids: CASRVDTQYF. CDR3 nucleotide sequence: TGTGCCAGCAGAGTAGATACGCAGTATTTT.

This clonotype has at least ten counts. The genes are TRBV28 and TRBJ1-1; D is possibly TRBD1 (5 bases). The V and J ends lost 2 bases and 1 base respectively, with 14 bases between them. The CDR3 covers 16 residues. CDR1 MDHEN and CDR2 SYDVKM come from the germline V gene. The CDR3 nucleotides read TGTGCCAGCAGTTTAGCGAAGTTCGGGACGAACACTGAAGCTTTCTTT. Protein product: CASSLAKFGTNTEAFF.

This clonotype was counted at least ten times. This chain's CDR3 is CASSHRAPGQPQHF. As DNA, the CDR3 is TGTGCCAGCAGCCACAGGGCCCCAGGACAGCCCCAGCATTTT. The rearrangement joins TRBV7-8 to TRBJ1-5; TRBD1 is a possible D gene (6 bases). This CDR3 spans 14 amino acids. Germline lookup yields CDR1 SGHVS and CDR2 FQNEAQ. V lost 5 bases and J 7 bases, leaving 15 bases between the germline ends.

CDR3: CASRDGPKDSDTQYF. As DNA, the CDR3 is TGTGCCAGCAGGGACGGCCCTAAGGACTCAGATACGCAGTATTTT. The rearrangement links TRBV2 to TRBJ2-3; a weak D match, TRBD2 (5 bases). Trimming cost V 6 bases and J 4 bases, with 17 bases left between them. The CDR3 is 15 residues long. CDR1 is SNHLY, CDR2 FYNNEI, per germline.

This clonotype was counted at least ten times. The CDR3 sequence: CASRLGRMNTEAFF. In DNA form, the CDR3 reads TGTGCCAGCAGGCTGGGACGGATGAACACTGAAGCTTTCTTT. The rearrangement joins TRBV6-1 to TRBJ1-1, with D possibly being TRBD1 (5 bases). The CDR3 has 14 amino acids. Trimming took 6 bases from V and 0 from J, leaving 11 bases between them. Germline CDR1 reads MNHNS; CDR2 reads SASEGT.

Comments on this clonotype: A much larger clonotype is one base distant, so this may be a read error. The conserved closing phenylalanine or tryptophan is absent in this CDR3, likely reflecting a read error. The chain is built from TRBV28 and TRBJ1-5; unclear D gene. Germline CDR1 reads MDHEN; CDR2 reads SYDVKM. This CDR3 region has 12 residues. The ends were cut back, 6 bases at V and 4 bases at J, with 7 bases in the middle. The CDR3 coding sequence is TGTGCCAGCAGCTTGAAGAATCAGCCCCAGCATTCT. It translates to CASSLKNQPQHS.

The gene calls are TRBV29-1 and TRBJ2-3; D gene ambiguous. Germline V lookup: CDR1 SQVTM, CDR2 ANQGSEA. V lost 3 bases to trimming and J lost 4 bases, with 8 bases between them. The CDR3 runs to 12 residues. The DNA for the CDR3 is TGCAGCGTTGACACGGGCGCAGATACGCAGTATTTT. This sequence encodes CSVDTGADTQYF.

This rearrangement joins TRBV20-1 to TRBJ1-1, with D possibly TRBD1 on 6 matching bases. CDR1 is DFQATT, CDR2 SNEGSKA, per germline (reference sequence). The CDR3 totals 11 residues. The CDR3 is CIVHRVTEAFF. CDR3 nucleotide sequence: TGCATTGTTCACAGGGTCACTGAAGCTTTCTTT.

This clonotype was found many times. The CDR3 spells CATSTWGEATDTQYF. Written as DNA, the CDR3 is TGTGCCACCAGCACTTGGGGAGAGGCCACAGATACGCAGTATTTT. The J gene is TRBJ2-3, the V gene TRBV15; tentative D call: TRBD2 (5 bases). V was cut by 4 bases and J by 2 bases, with 13 bases left in between. This CDR3 has 15 residues. Germline CDR1 and CDR2: LNHNV and YYDKDF (reference sequence).

The chain has TRBV18 and TRBJ2-5; tentatively, D is TRBD1 (6 bases). Trimming shortened V by 6 bases and J by 3 bases, and 11 bases separated the two germline ends. Germline V gives CDR1 KGHSH, CDR2 LQKENI. The CDR3 is 13 residues long. CDR3 loop: CASSPHREETQYF. The DNA of the CDR3 is TGTGCCAGCTCCCCCCACAGGGAAGAGACCCAGTACTTC. Full variable domain (rest looked up from reference TRBV18 and TRBJ2-5): NAGVMQNPRHLVRRRGQEARLRCSPMKGHSHVYWYRQLPEEGLKFMVYLQKENIIDESGMPKERFSAEFPKEGPSILRIQQVVRGDSAAYFCASSPHREETQYFGPGTRLLVL.

This clonotype was counted ten times or more. V is TRBV2 and J is TRBJ2-5; D may be TRBD2 (5 bases). Per germline, CDR1 SNHLY and CDR2 FYNNEI. Trimming shortened V by 10 bases and J by 10 bases, and 19 bases separated the two germline ends. This CDR3 comprises 12 residues. The chain's CDR3 is CATMGESRDQYF. CDR3 nucleotide sequence: TGTGCCACCATGGGAGAGTCGAGGGACCAGTACTTC.

The V call is TRBV7-9, the J call TRBJ2-7; 7 bases are a match to TRBD2. The CDR3 consists of 15 residues. Germline V gene sequence: CDR1 SEHNR, CDR2 FQNEAQ (reference sequence). V lost 8 bases and J lost 0; bases outside the gene matches: 10. In nucleotides, the CDR3 is TGTGCCAGCCGTCCCGGGAGGAGCTTCTCCTACGAGCAGTACTTC. This gives the protein CASRPGRSFSYEQYF.

The chain joins TRBV7-2 to TRBJ1-1; D is unresolved. CDR3 length: 15 residues. Germline lookup yields CDR1 SGHTA and CDR2 FQGNSA. With 4 bases removed from V and 5 bases from J, the gap between germline ends came to 17 bases. This CDR3 is CASSSRGWGNTEAFF. CDR3 in DNA: TGTGCCAGCAGCTCACGGGGATGGGGAAATACTGAAGCTTTCTTT.

A remark on this clonotype: A much larger clone lies one base from this, so it may be a read error. This chain connects TRBV6-1 to TRBJ1-1; no clear D gene. The CDR3 runs 13 residues. In germline, CDR1 is MNHNS, CDR2 SASEGT. V lost 8 bases to trimming and J lost 1 base, with 11 bases between them. In nucleotides, the CDR3 is TGTGCCAGCTGTCAGGTGGCGAACACTGAAGCTTTCTTT. Translation: CASCQVANTEAFF.

The rearrangement links TRBV4-3 to TRBJ2-3; D assignment may be TRBD1 or TRBD2 (5 bases each). Germline CDR1 LGHNA, CDR2 YSLEER. This CDR3 has 15 amino acids. Deletions cut 1 base from V and 0 bases from J, with 8 bases between. The CDR3, as DNA: TGCGCCAGCAGCCAAGGAGGGGTGAGCACAGATACGCAGTATTTT. Its protein product is CASSQGGVSTDTQYF.